This T cell receptor beta chain was found in a study of blood T cell repertoires in COVID-19. In assigning cohorts, the study relied on participant-reported clinical history. Recovery among Cohort 3 donors was established by two negative PCRs, clearance, or symptom resolution. Generated by immunoSEQ multiplex PCR, the TCRdb table keeps only in-frame clones and is missing some. Of nearly 250,000 clones listed, more than 75% are singletons. The sequence came from a woman aged 45-65 years who had recovered from COVID-19. The sequencing sample was made of PBMCs or T cells enriched from blood (not recorded which).

Written as DNA, the CDR3 is TGTGCCAGCAGTTACTCCTGGGGAGAGGGTGAAAAACTGTTTTTT. It encodes CASSYSWGEGEKLFF. This rearrangement joins TRBV6-5 to TRBJ1-4; D gene unclear. This CDR3 spans 15 amino acids. Germline assignment: CDR1 MNHEY and CDR2 SVGAGI. Trimming stripped 0 bases from V and 7 bases from J, with 12 bases between.